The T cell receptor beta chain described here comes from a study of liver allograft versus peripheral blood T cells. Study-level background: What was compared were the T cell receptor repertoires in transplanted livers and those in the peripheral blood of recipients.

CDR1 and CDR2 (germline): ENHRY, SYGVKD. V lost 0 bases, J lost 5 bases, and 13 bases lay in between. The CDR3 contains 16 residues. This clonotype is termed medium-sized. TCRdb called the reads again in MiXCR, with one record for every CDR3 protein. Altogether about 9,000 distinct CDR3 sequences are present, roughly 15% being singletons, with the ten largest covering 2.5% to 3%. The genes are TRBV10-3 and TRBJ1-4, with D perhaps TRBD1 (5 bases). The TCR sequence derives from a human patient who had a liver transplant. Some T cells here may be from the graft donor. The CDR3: CAISESPGRGNEKLFF. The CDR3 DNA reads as TGTGCCATCAGTGAGTCGCCGGGACGAGGAAATGAAAAACTGTTTTTT.